These T cell receptor beta chains were read from a single sample in a study of cytomegalovirus exposure and HLA in healthy donors. Generated by immunoSEQ multiplex PCR, the TCRdb table keeps only in-frame clones and is missing some. The table records around 150,000 clones, roughly three quarters of them present only once. The sequenced material came from PBMCs. Every receptor here comes from a human donor in good health. Both conserved end residues are part of each CDR3. D genes are given only for firm matches. Size is stated for part of the rows, as once, few or many counts, or as a class when the clone is expanded.

clone_size	v_call	d_call	j_call	cdr3_aa	cdr3_nt
NA	TRBV29-1	NA	TRBJ2-7	CSVGGLSGYEQYF	TGCAGCGTTGGAGGGCTTTCGGGTTACGAGCAGTACTTC
NA	TRBV19	TRBD1	TRBJ2-6	CASSGGQGAFGANVLTF	TGTGCCAGTAGTGGCGGACAGGGGGCATTCGGGGCCAACGTCCTGACTTTC
NA	TRBV27	NA	TRBJ1-6	CASSLGDSNSPLHF	TGTGCCAGCAGTTTAGGTGACAGTAATTCACCCCTCCACTTT
NA	TRBV21-1	NA	TRBJ2-5	CASSKVARQSGEETQYF	TGTGCCAGCAGCAAAGTAGCCAGGCAGTCGGGAGAAGAGACCCAGTACTTC
NA	TRBV10-3	NA	TRBJ1-5	CATKAGQSNQPQHF	TGTGCCACCAAGGCGGGGCAGAGCAATCAGCCCCAGCATTTT
NA	TRBV7-3	TRBD1	TRBJ2-7	CASSPGTGIEQYF	TGTGCCAGCAGCCCCGGGACAGGGATCGAGCAGTACTTC
NA	TRBV9	TRBD1	TRBJ1-3	CASSSGTGRSGNTIYF	TGTGCCAGCAGCTCCGGGACAGGGCGCTCTGGAAACACCATATATTTT
NA	TRBV7-2	TRBD2	TRBJ2-7	CASSLGLAGVPEQYF	TGTGCCAGCAGCTTGGGACTAGCGGGGGTTCCGGAGCAGTACTTC
once	TRBV18	TRBD1	TRBJ1-2	CASSTPGQGRVGYTF	TGTGCCAGCTCTACCCCGGGACAGGGGAGGGTTGGCTACACCTTC
NA	TRBV2	TRBD1	TRBJ2-5	CASSVGTAQETQYF	TGTGCCAGCAGTGTTGGGACAGCCCAAGAGACCCAGTACTTC
NA	TRBV7-8	TRBD1	TRBJ2-7	CASSFPTGGQGSSYEQYF	TGTGCCAGCAGCTTCCCCACTGGGGGACAGGGGAGCTCCTACGAGCAGTACTTC
NA	TRBV28	TRBD2	TRBJ2-1	CASSLDSGSSYNEQFF	TGTGCCAGCAGTTTAGATAGCGGGAGCTCCTACAATGAGCAGTTCTTC
NA	TRBV10-3	NA	TRBJ2-7	CAISELDMPLSYEQYF	TGTGCCATCAGTGAGTTGGACATGCCCTTATCCTACGAGCAGTACTTC
once	TRBV30	NA	TRBJ1-2	CAGPGAGYYGYPF	TGTGCCGGACCAGGGGCAGGGTACTATGGCTACCCCTTC
few	TRBV6-5	NA	TRBJ2-6	CASSYPTGTGANVLTF	TGTGCCAGCAGTTACCCAACCGGGACTGGGGCCAACGTCCTGACTTTC
NA	TRBV4-2	NA	TRBJ2-2	CASSQVALANAGELFF	TGTGCCAGCAGCCAAGTGGCCCTAGCGAACGCCGGGGAGCTGTTTTTT
once	TRBV7-6	NA	TRBJ2-5	CASSSLRSGRLQETQYF	TGTGCCAGCAGCTCACTCAGGTCTGGGAGGCTCCAAGAGACCCAGTACTTC
once	TRBV7-9	NA	TRBJ1-5	CASSLGQSNQPQHF	TGTGCCAGCAGCTTAGGACAGAGCAATCAGCCCCAGCATTTT
NA	TRBV7-8	TRBD1	TRBJ2-3	CASSPRDRGWDTQYF	TGTGCCAGCAGCCCTCGGGACAGGGGATGGGATACGCAGTATTTT
NA	TRBV7-9	TRBD2	TRBJ2-1	CASSLGSSGYNEQFF	TGTGCCAGCAGCTTAGGGTCTAGCGGGTACAATGAGCAGTTCTTC
NA	TRBV9	TRBD1	TRBJ1-1	CASSVRQGADTEAFF	TGTGCCAGCAGCGTTCGGCAGGGGGCGGACACTGAAGCTTTCTTT
NA	TRBV5-1	NA	TRBJ2-2	CASSGPGIHAGELFF	TGCGCCAGCAGCGGCCCAGGGATTCACGCCGGGGAGCTGTTTTTT
NA	TRBV27	NA	TRBJ2-2	CASSLAWGPTKHTGELFF	TGTGCCAGCAGTTTAGCTTGGGGCCCGACAAAACACACCGGGGAGCTGTTTTTT
once	TRBV11-2	TRBD2	TRBJ2-1	CASSLSGGEYNEQFF	TGTGCCAGCAGCTTAAGCGGGGGGGAGTACAATGAGCAGTTCTTC
NA	TRBV6-9	TRBD1	TRBJ1-4	CASEMGQGIDPNEKLFF	TGTGCCAGCGAAATGGGACAGGGAATTGACCCAAATGAAAAACTGTTTTTT
NA	TRBV5-1	NA	TRBJ2-6	CASSRDSGANVLTF	TGCGCCAGCAGCCGAGACTCTGGGGCCAACGTCCTGACTTTC
NA	TRBV6-5	NA	TRBJ2-2	CASSYTHAGELFF	TGTGCCAGCAGTTACACACACGCCGGGGAGCTGTTTTTT
few	TRBV4-1	TRBD1	TRBJ2-2	CASSLLDRAVGELFF	TGCGCCAGCAGCCTCTTAGACAGGGCTGTCGGGGAGCTGTTTTTT
NA	TRBV7-9	TRBD1	TRBJ1-2	CASSSTGEHYGYTF	TGTGCCAGCAGCTCGACAGGGGAACACTATGGCTACACCTTC
NA	TRBV15	NA	TRBJ1-5	CATSRVVMDSSSQHF	TGTGCCACCAGCAGAGTTGTAATGGACTCATCTTCCCAGCATTTT